These 17 T cell receptor beta chains were sequenced from one sample in a study of CDR3 diversity in severe acne. MiXCR was run by TCRdb on the PCR reads, yielding one entry per CDR3 protein. The table has more than 70,000 distinct CDR3 sequences, about half seen once; the top ten hold 11%. Sequenced material: blood. The receptors were sampled from a male donor with severe acne vulgaris.

This rearrangement joins TRBV5-6 to TRBJ2-7, with D perhaps matching TRBD1 (7 bases). Germline CDR1 is SGHDT and CDR2 is YYEEEE. V was trimmed by 4 bases and J by 4 bases, leaving 15 bases between them. The CDR3 length is 14 residues. In DNA form, the CDR3 reads TGTGCCAGCAGCAATGAGGCAGGGGGGTACGAGCAGTACTTC. Its translation: CASSNEAGGYEQYF. Drawing the rest from reference TRBV5-6 and TRBJ2-7, the complete variable domain is DAGVTQSPTHLIKTRGQQVTLRCSPKSGHDTVSWYQQALGQGPQFIFQYYEEEERQRGNFPDRFSGHQFPNYSSELNVNALLLGDSALYLCASSNEAGGYEQYFGPGTRLTVT.

This clonotype was seen just once. The chain links TRBV12-3 or TRBV12-4 to TRBJ2-7; no clear D. Trimming left V 3 bases short and J 2 bases short, with 8 bases between. This CDR3 spans 13 amino acids. The CDR3 region is CASSLAVTYEQYF. The CDR3 DNA is TGTGCCAGCAGTTTGGCAGTAACCTACGAGCAGTACTTC.

This clonotype showed up many times. This chain joins TRBV7-9 and TRBJ2-3; D is tentatively TRBD1 or TRBD2 (5 bases each). Germline V gene lookup returns CDR1 SEHNR and CDR2 FQNEAQ (reference sequence). The CDR3 is 12 residues long. V lost 5 bases and J 4 bases, leaving 7 bases between the germline ends. The CDR3 bases are TGTGCCAGCAGCCAGGGAGCAGATACGCAGTATTTT. It translates to CASSQGADTQYF.

The J gene is TRBJ2-6, the V gene TRBV15; tentative D call: TRBD2 (5 bases). Germline CDR1 and CDR2: LNHNV and YYDKDF (reference sequence). CDR3 length: 16 amino acids. V lost 0 bases and J lost 4, with 10 bases in between. In nucleotides, the CDR3 is TGTGCCACCAGCAGAGAAAGTCCGGGAGGGGCCAACGTCCTGACTTTC. Its protein is CATSRESPGGANVLTF.

The genes are TRBV12-3 or TRBV12-4 and TRBJ1-2, with D maybe TRBD1 (5 bases). The CDR3 extends over 13 amino acids. The germline V and J ends were trimmed by 3 bases and 5 bases, with 10 bases remaining between them. The CDR3 nucleotides read TGTGCCAGCAGTTTCGACAGAGAATATGGCTACACCTTC. It is translated as CASSFDREYGYTF.

CDR3 nucleotides: TGTGCCAGCAGCTTATCGGGTAATTCGTACGAGCAGTACTTC. Translating gives CASSLSGNSYEQYF. V usage is TRBV7-2 and J usage is TRBJ2-7, with D unclear. Between the trimmed V and J ends, which lost 2 bases and 4 bases, there was a span of 12 bases. CDR1 and CDR2 from the germline V gene are SGHTA and FQGNSA. The CDR3 spans 14 residues.

This clonotype was counted between two and nine times. A much larger clone differs from this one at a single base, so this may be a read error. The chain joins TRBV4-3 to TRBJ2-7; D possibly uses TRBD1 or TRBD2 (5 bases each). This CDR3 comprises 13 residues. Trimming shortened V by 1 base and J by 5 bases, and 9 bases separated the two germline ends. Looked up from germline, CDR1 is LGHNA and CDR2 is YSLEER. CDR3 loop: CASSQARGHEQYF. The CDR3 nucleotides are TGCGCCAGCAGCCAAGCGAGGGGCCACGAGCAGTACTTC.

The chain combines TRBV29-1 with TRBJ1-2; no clear D. CDR3 length: 12 amino acids. V shed 4 bases and J shed 7 bases, with 13 bases lying between them. Looked up from germline, CDR1 is SQVTM and CDR2 is ANQGSEA. CDR3 coding DNA: TGCAGCGTTGGCTCCCCCATTCCTGGCTACACCTTC. It is translated as CSVGSPIPGYTF.

Comment on this clonotype: One base away lies a much larger clone, so this may be a sequencing read error. The chain carries TRBV20-1 and TRBJ1-1, with 7 bases that match TRBD1. CDR3 length: 14 residues. From germline, CDR1 is DFQATT and CDR2 SNEGSKA (reference sequence). The CDR3 reads CSARVRGSKSEASF. CDR3 DNA: TGCAGTGCTAGAGTCAGGGGGTCGAAGTCTGAAGCTTCCTTT.

This clonotype appeared many times. The rearrangement uses TRBV5-4 and TRBJ2-1; tentatively, D is TRBD2 (6 bases). Trimming removed 7 bases at V and 2 bases at J, with 16 bases between. Germline V gene sequence: CDR1 SGHNT, CDR2 YYREEE (reference sequence). CDR3 length equals 15 residues. The CDR3 DNA follows: TGTGCCAGCTCCTCGGGAGCGGGTGCCTACAATGAGCAGTTCTTC. This translates into CASSSGAGAYNEQFF. The entire variable domain, with the rest obtained from reference TRBV5-4 and TRBJ2-1, is as follows: ETGVTQSPTHLIKTRGQQVTLRCSSQSGHNTVSWYQQALGQGPQFIFQYYREEENGRGNFPPRFSGLQFPNYSSELNVNALELDDSALYLCASSSGAGAYNEQFFGPGTRLTVL.

This clonotype has at least ten counts. CDR3 sequence (DNA): TGTGCCAGCAGCTCCCAGAGAAACACCATATATTTT. Its protein is CASSSQRNTIYF. The J gene is TRBJ1-3, the V gene TRBV7-2; no reliable D call. Per the germline V gene, CDR1 is SGHTA and CDR2 is FQGNSA. The ends were cut back, 4 bases at V and 5 bases at J, with 6 bases in the middle. The CDR3 contains 12 residues. The variable domain in full, completed from reference TRBV7-2 and TRBJ1-3, reads GAGVSQSPSNKVTEKGKDVELRCDPISGHTALYWYRQSLGQGLEFLIYFQGNSAPDKSGLPSDRFSAERTGGSVSTLTIQRTQQEDSAVYLCASSSQRNTIYFGEGSWLTVV.

The sample holds a few counts of this clonotype. Sequence at one end of the junction differs from germline and may be a read error. This chain joins TRBV20-1 and TRBJ2-5, with 7 positions matching TRBD2. Germline V gene lookup returns CDR1 DFQATT and CDR2 SNEGSKA (reference sequence). This CDR3 is built from 15 residues. The chain's CDR3 is CSASSGEGFQETQYF. CDR3 coding DNA: TGCAGTGCTTCGTCTGGGGAGGGTTTCCAAGAGACCCAATACTTC.

V and J are TRBV30 and TRBJ1-6; perhaps TRBD1 as D (6 bases). The ends were cut back, 3 bases at V and 7 bases at J, with 10 bases in the middle. There are 13 residues in the CDR3. Per the germline V gene, CDR1 is GTSNPN and CDR2 is SVGIG (reference sequence). The CDR3 here is CAWRAGANSPLHF. Written as DNA, the CDR3 is TGTGCCTGGAGGGCAGGGGCCAATTCACCCCTCCACTTT.

This clonotype has ten or more counts. The genes are TRBV7-9 and TRBJ2-1; 7 bases are shared with TRBD2. This CDR3 is 18 amino acids long. The germline CDR1 and CDR2 sequences are SEHNR and FQNEAQ (reference sequence). The V gene end was trimmed by 5 bases and the J gene end by 7 bases; junction bases not matched to a gene: 20. CDR3 bases: TGTGCCAGCAGCGGCGGGGGAGCGTGGCAGGTCGGTAGTAATGAGCAGTTCTTC. Residues: CASSGGGAWQVGSNEQFF.

This chain joins TRBV20-1 and TRBJ1-2; 8 bases line up with TRBD1. Per the germline V gene, CDR1 is DFQATT and CDR2 is SNEGSKA (reference sequence). The ends lost 6 bases at V and 6 bases at J; junction bases unmatched: 12. The CDR3 is 14 amino acids. CDR3: CSATRTGPYDGYTF. The CDR3 DNA reads as TGCAGTGCCACACGGACAGGGCCCTACGATGGCTACACCTTC.

V and J are TRBV10-2 and TRBJ2-7; tentatively, D is TRBD2 (6 bases). Germline CDR1 and CDR2: WSHSY and SAAADI. V was clipped by 0 bases and J by 1 base, with 13 bases between them. The CDR3 contains 16 residues. The CDR3 nucleotides are TGCGCCAGCAGTGAGTCATCCAGCGGGCCGTCCTACGAGCAGTACTTC. Its protein product is CASSESSSGPSYEQYF.

At least ten counts were recorded for this clonotype. The chain recombines TRBV5-6 with TRBJ2-1, with 9 bases aligning to TRBD2. This CDR3 is built from 16 residues. Germline assignment: CDR1 SGHDT and CDR2 YYEEEE. V lost 0 bases to trimming and J lost 5 bases; unmatched junction nucleotides: 6. CDR3 loop: CASSLGALAGNNEQFF. CDR3 DNA: TGTGCCAGCAGCTTGGGTGCCCTAGCGGGGAACAATGAGCAGTTCTTC.